This paragraph covers one T cell receptor (beta chain) sequence. It lacks a known antigen. The record has no base qualities; no much larger clone is one base away. The germline V gene specifies LGHNA as CDR1 and YSLEER as CDR2. The CDR3 goes from the cysteine to the phenylalanine over 18 residues. The kept DNA is CDR3 alone, 54 bases in frame from the first base. V lost 4 bases and J lost 0 bases, and the count of bases not matched to a germline gene is 9. The library relied on the immunoSEQ multiplex PCR assay. A mixture of 60 forward primers for TCR Vbeta segments and 13 reverse primers for TCR Jbeta segments was used in the multiplex PCR. Amplification of the CDR3 region of rearranged TCR beta genes was performed with a multiplex PCR assay on genomic DNA. The amplified TCR beta libraries were sequenced on the Illumina HiSeq System as 87-base-pair reads. Per the original workflow: Across the 500 to 850 repertoires, a later analysis counted approximately 83 million unique TCR beta chains, some 11 million of which were shared by at least two donors. Raw reads were error-corrected and collapsed into unique sequences with a nearest-neighbor algorithm that merged closely related sequences to remove PCR and sequencing errors. Alignment of CDR3 sequences to IMGT reference sequences was used to assign V, D and J gene segments. Each retained sequence needed at least a six-nucleotide match to both a V gene segment and a J gene segment. A rearrangement was called productive if the CDR3 had no stop codons and remained in frame with V and J, and every other rearrangement was called non-productive. CDR3 was defined according to IMGT convention as the region running from the second conserved V-encoded cysteine to the conserved J-encoded phenylalanine. In an earlier analysis of approximately 500 of the donors, sequences lacking an unambiguous match to a single V gene segment were excluded. In an earlier analysis of around 600 of the donors, V segments were called functional above 56.7% productive rearrangements and were called segregating when the between-donor standard deviation exceeded 5%. A statistical classification framework was built for diagnosing cytomegalovirus status from the catalog of TCR beta chain sequences. In a later analysis, TCR nucleotide sequences were compared against IMGT/GENE-DB human TR gene sequences so that V and J genes could be assigned. In a later analysis, CDR3 sequences and most-parsimonious VDJ recombination scenarios were assigned using the TCRdist pipeline. A later analysis defined each TCR beta chain by its CDR3 amino acid sequence plus V-gene family, and excluded reads lacking a unique V-gene family. In a later analysis, approximately 640 highly shared, low-generation-probability nucleotide sequences were removed to address suspected cross-contamination and a sequencing artifact. In a later analysis, a clonal expansion index was calculated for each public chain from normalized within-repertoire ranks of inferred template counts. In a later analysis, generation probabilities were computed with a VDJ recombination model fitted to out-of-frame rearrangements, and the resulting probabilities were checked against IGoR. In a later analysis, hypergeometric tests were used to score TCR-TCR, TCR-HLA and TCR-CMV co-occurrence, with a repertoire-size bias correction applied to TCR pairs. A later analysis estimated false discovery rates by permuting HLA or CMV assignments 20 times. In a later analysis, co-occurring TCRs were grouped using DBSCAN, with TCRdist sequence similarity added in when clustering inside HLA-allele-positive subsets. For co-occurrence clustering, repertoires with fewer than 30,000 or more than 120,000 public chains were excluded, along with five or six repertoires with anomalous nucleotide sharing. The table comes from immuneACCESS by way of TCRdb, which keeps in-frame sequences with V and J called. Part of the clones is missing from these tables; in studies checked, under half for an unresolved V gene and the rest for unknown reasons. The DNA was the basis for D and trimming; V, J and clone size are from that table. Recorded for this sample are around 180,000 clones; around 81% of them occurred a single time. The ten top clones hold approximately 1.8% of the sample.

This sample is part of a study of cytomegalovirus exposure and HLA in healthy donors (dated by TCRdb to between 2016 and 2019). Background on the whole study: In an earlier analysis of roughly 500 of the donors, around 290 Gb of sequence data and 90 million to 120 million unique TCR beta sequences from about 190 million T cells were reported. High-throughput TCR immunosequencing, statistical association of individual TCRs with disease status, and machine learning were combined to predict cytomegalovirus infection status. A later analysis re-analyzed previously published TCR beta repertoires from roughly 630 donors and added high-resolution HLA genotyping to study TCR occurrence patterns. Rather than using new phenotypic data, the later analysis identified candidate immune exposures from TCR beta sequences and from how often those sequences occurred across donors. Among the approximately 400 genotyped donors, 75% to 90% belonged to the genetic ancestry cluster associated with self-reported Caucasian donors. Among around 400 genotyped donors of the cohort, an average of approximately 250,000 unique TCR beta nucleotide sequences were sequenced per donor, around 20% of them non-productive. An early release that covered roughly 600 HLA-typed donors contained around 330 gigabases of sequencing data and tens of millions of unique TCR sequences. The study aimed to test whether signatures of past pathogen exposure could be identified by cataloging public T cell receptors. A later genetic analysis used genome-wide SNP genotypes for about three fifths of the 666 donors, treating that subset as a discovery cohort. Donor age, sex, ethnicity and CMV serostatus were collected together with the repertoire data. Because of strong linkage in the cohort, a few DR-DQ haplotypes were treated as single units for association and clustering. The study used immunosequencing to profile the T cell repertoires of 666 subjects and linked those repertoires to cytomegalovirus serostatus. Typing coverage differed by locus: A, B, C, DRB1 and DQB1 were typed in about 620-640 donors, DQA1 in approximately 520, DPA1 in roughly 590, and DPB1 in roughly 450. Besides the first cohort of 550 to 750 subjects, a separate validation cohort made up of roughly 120 different subjects was used. An earlier analysis of roughly 600 of the donors used high-throughput TCR beta sequencing to judge whether each TCR beta V gene segment behaved as functional or pseudogenic. All discovery cohort repertoires had been generated on a single sequencing platform. HLA typing included class I and class II loci at four-digit resolution. The paper's findings and limits, for the study overall: In vitro tests confirmed that a few of the cytomegalovirus-associated TCR beta chains recognize cytomegalovirus antigens. Strong co-occurrence of HLA alleles, especially DR and DQ, made assigning TCR associations to individual alleles difficult. According to a later analysis, TCR association rates differed among HLA loci, with DRB1 alleles showing the most associated TCRs and HLA-C alleles showing the fewest. Presence/absence analyses assumed roughly uniform sequencing depth across donors, an assumption that may not hold. For the cohort, immune exposure information was limited to CMV serostatus. According to a later analysis, parvovirus B19, influenza, CMV and Epstein-Barr virus appeared linked to several top co-occurrence clusters. Compared with the approximately 720-donor mean, donors in an Asian-associated ancestry cluster had fewer N-insertions in productive TCRs, according to a later genetic analysis. According to the authors, the approach could potentially be generalized to other disease states and immunological phenotypes. The classifier was reported to diagnose cytomegalovirus status with high specificity and sensitivity in both the original cohort and the validation cohort. Only TCR beta chains were sequenced in this cohort, and the absence of alpha or paired-chain data limited detectable features. In a later analysis, over 15,000 TCR beta sequences were associated with specific HLA alleles at a false discovery rate of 0.05. A further reported finding was that TCR beta sequences accurately predicted the HLA-A and HLA-B alleles for most subjects in the first cohort. The 87-base-pair reads could not distinguish some IMGT-functional V segments, including TRBV6-2 and TRBV6-3, so those segments were excluded. In a later analysis, most CMV-associated TCR beta chains were found to appear HLA-restricted, with HLA associations seemingly driven largely by CMV exposure. Correlated functional status among segregating V segments might reflect linkage disequilibrium, but an unknown experimental factor could not be ruled out. V-gene and J-gene trimming of TCR beta chains was associated with a missense DCLRE1C variant in a later genetic analysis, and the association was replicated in an independent cohort. The study listed 150 to 200 TCR beta chains as associated with cytomegalovirus. A later analysis found that HLA-associated TCR beta chains were more clonally expanded and had lower generation probabilities than equally common non-associated chains. Because HLA typing was unavailable for some donors at each locus, only the typed subset was used in association tests. Roughly 17 rarely observed V segments, including chromosome 9 orphons, were excluded from the earlier analysis of several hundred of the donors because counts were too low. Across donors, most TCR sequences were observed very rarely, whereas some public TCRs were present in many individuals. In an earlier analysis of around 600 of the donors, most TCR beta V segments were observed in productive rearrangements about 87% or about 30% of the time, broadly matching IMGT annotations. A cluster of highly shared sequence variants was judged likely to be a technical artifact of the sequencing pipeline.

In total, around 600 healthy bone marrow donors made up the cohort. All cohort members were sampled while nominally healthy, although unrecorded immune exposures were likely present. The donor was CMV seronegative and was included in the group of approximately 350 seronegative cohort members. Each donor provided a peripheral blood sample, and peripheral blood mononuclear cells were used for TCR beta sequencing. Genomic DNA was extracted from the blood cell samples with the Qiagen DNeasy Blood Extraction Kit. Sequencing input: PBMCs. This receptor was identified in a man between 18 and 29 years old in good health and CMV-seronegative. Recombination linked TRBV4-3 to TRBJ2-6; the junction holds 7 bases that match TRBD1. CDR3 region: CASSPGTAFSSGANVLTF. The DNA sequence reads TGCGCCAGCAGCCCAGGGACAGCGTTTAGCTCTGGGGCCAACGTCCTGACTTTC.